The clone carrying this T cell receptor beta chain was observed a single time. Its antigen is as yet unknown. A read error may be the cause here, since a much bigger clone is one base away. The V and J ends lost 5 bases and 0 bases respectively, with 12 bases between them. Germline assignment: CDR1 SGHRS and CDR2 YFSETQ. This CDR3 has 16 residues. This record belongs to a study of CD8+CD57+ T cells in acquired aplastic anemia. Study-wide results and limits: Overlapping CD8+ CDR3 repertoires of patients and controls contained twenty-nine shared sequences.

The study profiled TCR beta VDJ and CDR3 using genomic DNA as template. TCRdb passed the reads through MiXCR, listing each CDR3 protein once. This repertoire shows 150,000 to 200,000 distinct CDR3 sequences, less than 60% found once; its top ten account for about 1.8%. In patients chosen for sequencing, flow cytometry had shown CD8+CD57+ cell expansion. Each patient carried a diagnosis of severe acquired aplastic anemia. No therapy had been given to the patients at the time of blood sampling. The chain joins TRBV5-1 to TRBJ2-6; D is possibly TRBD1 or TRBD2 (6 bases each). This TCR came from a human donor with aplastic anemia. What was sequenced was sorted CD4+, CD8+, or CD8+CD57+ T cells (not recorded which) from PBMCs. The CDR3 loop reads CASRREGGSGANVLTF. The CDR3, as DNA: TGCGCCAGCAGACGCGAGGGGGGCTCTGGGGCCAACGTCCTGACTTTC.